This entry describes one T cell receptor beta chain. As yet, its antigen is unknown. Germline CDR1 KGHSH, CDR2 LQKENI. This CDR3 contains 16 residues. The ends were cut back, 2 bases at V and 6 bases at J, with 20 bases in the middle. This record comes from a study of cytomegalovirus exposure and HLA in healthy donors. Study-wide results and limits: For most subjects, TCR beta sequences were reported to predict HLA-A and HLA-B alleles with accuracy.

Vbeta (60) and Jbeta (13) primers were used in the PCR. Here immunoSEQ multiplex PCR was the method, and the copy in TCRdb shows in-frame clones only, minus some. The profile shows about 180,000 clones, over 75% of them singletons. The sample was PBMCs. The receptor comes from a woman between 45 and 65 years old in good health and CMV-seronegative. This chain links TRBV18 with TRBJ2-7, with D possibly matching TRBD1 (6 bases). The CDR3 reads CASSPISGQGSREQYF. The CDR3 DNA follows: TGTGCCAGCTCACCAATTTCAGGGCAGGGGAGTCGCGAGCAGTACTTC. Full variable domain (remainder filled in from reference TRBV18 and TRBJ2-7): NAGVMQNPRHLVRRRGQEARLRCSPMKGHSHVYWYRQLPEEGLKFMVYLQKENIIDESGMPKERFSAEFPKEGPSILRIQQVVRGDSAAYFCASSPISGQGSREQYFGPGTRLTVT.